The entry that follows covers one TCR beta chain sequence. The antigen is unknown. The entry originates in a study of cytomegalovirus exposure and HLA in healthy donors. Across the whole study: The study's early data release held 75 million to 95 million unique TCRs from HLA-typed donors.

PCR was performed using 60 Vbeta and 13 Jbeta primers. Data came from immunoSEQ multiplex PCR; TCRdb stores just in-frame clones and leaves some out. The sample records about 160,000 clones, about two thirds being singletons. Study-level results: An analysis that came later showed most CMV-associated TCR beta chains appearing HLA-restricted.

Healthy bone marrow donors made up the cohort. V shed 8 bases, J shed 0 bases, and the junction held 5 bases outside the gene matches. This CDR3 spans 15 amino acids. The germline gives CDR1 LGHNA, CDR2 YSLEER. The receptor was derived from a woman aged 25 to 39 in good health and CMV-seronegative. The sequenced sample was PBMCs. The genes are TRBV4-3 and TRBJ2-2, with TRBD2 matching over 8 bases. CDR3 sequence: CASSPTSANTGELFF. In DNA form, the CDR3 reads TGCGCCAGCTCCCCGACTAGCGCGAACACCGGGGAGCTGTTTTTT.